Following are 32 T cell receptor beta chains from one sample sequenced in a study of T cell repertoires in cytomegalovirus infection. TCRdb reprocessed the reads via MiXCR and lists one record per CDR3 protein. The sample lists 740,000 or so distinct CDR3 sequences, less than 40% occurring once. Material for sequencing was PBMCs. These receptors all come from a human donor in good health (CMV status not recorded). Some clones in this sample may be carry-over from other donors' samples.

This clonotype showed up just a few times. The rearrangement uses TRBV4-1 and TRBJ2-2, with 13 bases fitting TRBD2. Germline CDR1 reads MGHRA; CDR2 reads YSYEKL. The ends lost 3 bases at V and 5 bases at J; junction bases unmatched: 9. The CDR3 consists of 18 residues. CDR3 bases: TGCGCCAGCAGCCATTCCGGGACTAGCGGGATTGGTACCGGGGAGCTGTTTTTT. This encodes CASSHSGTSGIGTGELFF.

This clonotype was counted between two and nine times. V is TRBV7-2 and J is TRBJ2-3, with 8 bases fitting TRBD2. Germline values: CDR1 SGHTA, CDR2 FQGNSA. Trimming cost V 4 bases and J 5 bases; bases outside gene matches: 8. The CDR3 runs 15 residues. CDR3 amino acids: CASSSERESQDTQYF. In DNA, the CDR3 is TGTGCCAGCAGCTCAGAGCGGGAGTCGCAAGATACGCAGTATTTT.

The chain joins TRBV3-1 to TRBJ1-3; D not resolved. The CDR3 is 15 residues long. V was clipped by 4 bases and J by 4 bases, with 14 bases between them. Germline values: CDR1 LGHDT, CDR2 YNNKEL (reference sequence). CDR3 sequence: CASSRGPEKGNTIYF. The CDR3 region has the DNA TGTGCCAGCAGCCGCGGGCCGGAGAAAGGAAACACCATATATTTT.

This chain joins TRBV15 and TRBJ1-1, with TRBD1 as a possible D gene (5 bases). CDR1 is LNHNV, CDR2 YYDKDF, per germline (reference sequence). There are 14 residues in the CDR3. V was cut by 1 base and J by 4 bases, with 10 bases left in between. The CDR3 sequence is CATSRGGEGTEAFF. The CDR3 DNA reads as TGTGCCACCAGCAGAGGAGGGGAGGGCACTGAAGCTTTCTTT.

This clonotype has a count of ten or more. V is TRBV7-2 and J is TRBJ2-3, with D possibly TRBD2 on 6 matching bases. There are 16 residues in the CDR3. Germline V gives CDR1 SGHTA, CDR2 FQGNSA. With 5 bases removed from V and 0 bases from J, the gap between germline ends came to 15 bases. The CDR3 DNA reads TGTGCCAGCAGCCAAGCGGGCTGGGGGAGCACAGATACGCAGTATTTT. Translating gives CASSQAGWGSTDTQYF.

The chain employs TRBV5-5 and TRBJ2-1, with 10 bases lining up with TRBD2. CDR3 length: 17 amino acids. Germline CDR1 is SGHKS and CDR2 is YYEKEE (reference sequence). J lost 8 bases, V lost 1 base, and 12 bases had no gene match. The CDR3 loop is CASSLFLASGSTDEQFF. The DNA for the CDR3 is TGTGCCAGCAGCTTGTTCTTGGCTAGCGGGAGTACGGATGAGCAGTTCTTC.

This clonotype came up a few times. This chain uses TRBV9 with TRBJ1-2; D might be TRBD1 (5 bases). V was clipped by 0 bases and J by 6 bases, with 6 bases between them. Germline assignment: CDR1 SGDLS and CDR2 YYNGEE. CDR3 length: 12 amino acids. The CDR3: CASSVGGDGYTF. The CDR3 nucleotides are TGTGCCAGCAGCGTAGGGGGGGATGGCTACACCTTC.

V and J are TRBV7-4 and TRBJ2-6; 9 bases map to TRBD1. With 6 bases clipped from V and 0 bases from J, the junction kept 12 bases outside the gene matches. This CDR3 is 19 amino acids long. Germline assignment: CDR1 SGHVT and CDR2 SQSDAQ. The DNA for the CDR3 is TGTGCCAGCAGGGGATTAGGGGGACAGGGCCTCTCTGGGGCCAACGTCCTGACTTTC. Translation: CASRGLGGQGLSGANVLTF.

This sequence joins TRBV27 and TRBJ2-7; no definite D call. This CDR3 spans 14 amino acids. With 2 bases removed from V and 4 bases from J, the gap between germline ends came to 12 bases. Germline CDR1 is MNHEY and CDR2 is SMNVEV (reference sequence). In nucleotides, the CDR3 is TGTGCCAGCAGTTTAGGCCGGGTGGGTTACGAGCAGTACTTC. This encodes CASSLGRVGYEQYF.

A few counts support this clonotype. The chain has TRBV7-6 and TRBJ2-5; D remains ambiguous. CDR3 length: 16 amino acids. V was cut by 1 base and J by 3 bases, with 15 bases left in between. CDR1 is SGHVS and CDR2 is FNYEAQ in the germline V gene. CDR3 coding DNA: TGTGCCAGCAGCTTAGACGCGGCAGGAGCAAAAGAGACCCAGTACTTC. It codes for CASSLDAAGAKETQYF.

V is TRBV7-4 and J is TRBJ1-1; 8 bases line up with TRBD1. The V gene's germline CDR1 is SGHVT and CDR2 SQSDAQ. With V trimmed by 1 base and J by 4 bases, 5 bases remained unmatched. This CDR3 spans 15 amino acids. The CDR3 DNA reads as TGTGCCAGCAGCTTAGGACAGGGGATGATCACTGAAGCTTTCTTT. Its protein is CASSLGQGMITEAFF.

The chain is built from TRBV28 and TRBJ1-2, with D uncertain. CDR3 length equals 12 residues. Germline loops: CDR1 MDHEN, CDR2 SYDVKM. With 5 bases removed from V and 8 bases from J, the gap between germline ends came to 12 bases. The CDR3: CASSNRHEGYTF. CDR3 nucleotide sequence: TGTGCCAGCAGTAACAGACACGAGGGCTACACCTTC.

This clonotype was recorded a few times. The chain combines TRBV12-3 or TRBV12-4 with TRBJ2-4; maybe TRBD2 (5 bases). This CDR3 comprises 17 residues. The V gene lost 5 bases and the J gene lost 0 bases, with 17 bases spanning the gap. The CDR3 sequence is CASSPWGRGLAKNIQYF. The CDR3 DNA reads TGTGCCAGCAGTCCATGGGGTCGCGGACTAGCCAAAAACATTCAGTACTTC.

This clonotype has just a few counts. In nucleotides, the CDR3 is TGTGCCAGCAGCTTAGATTCGCCTAGCGGGGGGTCCTCCTACGAGCAGTACTTC. Residues: CASSLDSPSGGSSYEQYF. The genes are TRBV7-2 and TRBJ2-7; TRBD2 agrees at 11 bases. J gave up 0 bases and V 1 base, and 8 bases lay outside the gene matches. The CDR3 is 18 residues long. CDR1 and CDR2 from the germline V gene are SGHTA and FQGNSA.

The rearrangement links TRBV6-1 to TRBJ1-5, with unresolved D. The germline CDR1 and CDR2 sequences are MNHNS and SASEGT. V lost 6 bases and J 0 bases, leaving 12 bases between the germline ends. This CDR3 region has 15 residues. The CDR3 sequence: CASRNREISNQPQHF. Here the CDR3 DNA reads TGTGCCAGCAGAAACCGGGAGATTAGCAATCAGCCCCAGCATTTT.

V gene TRBV28 combines with J gene TRBJ1-2, with D possibly TRBD1 on 6 matching bases. Germline loops: CDR1 MDHEN, CDR2 SYDVKM. CDR3 length: 14 residues. V lost 3 bases and J lost 4, with 12 bases in between. DNA of the CDR3: TGTGCCAGCAGTTTTACAGGGACCACCTATGGCTACACCTTC. Translated, it gives CASSFTGTTYGYTF.

As DNA, the CDR3 is TGTGCCAGCAGAATCGGGACAGAGCCCCAGCATTTT. It yields the protein CASRIGTEPQHF. The V call is TRBV28, the J call TRBJ1-5; 7 bases are shared with TRBD1. J was trimmed by 8 bases and V by 6 bases; bases with no gene match: 4. There are 12 residues in the CDR3. Per germline, CDR1 MDHEN and CDR2 SYDVKM.

Comment on this clonotype: Germline and junction disagree at one end, which may indicate a read error. The chain links TRBV12-3 or TRBV12-4 to TRBJ1-2; D ambiguous. The CDR3 length is 13 residues. The CDR3: CASSLAATPLVPF. The CDR3 DNA reads TGTGCCAGCAGTTTAGCCGCGACTCCCTTAGTCCCCTTC.

The J gene is TRBJ1-4, the V gene TRBV6-2 or TRBV6-3; D may be TRBD1 (5 bases). The V and J ends lost 7 bases and 11 bases respectively, with 14 bases between them. From germline, CDR1 is MNHEY and CDR2 SVGEGT. The CDR3 sequence is 12 residues long. Here the CDR3 DNA reads TGTGCCAGCACGTCAGGGTATTGGAAACTGTTTTTT. Translating gives CASTSGYWKLFF.

Concerning this clonotype itself: Lacking the conserved final phenylalanine or tryptophan, this CDR3 likely reflects a read error. The chain links TRBV28 to TRBJ2-3; 7 bases are a match to TRBD2. CDR3 length: 14 residues. The germline V gene encodes CDR1 MDHEN and CDR2 SYDVKM. Trimming removed 9 bases from V and 1 base from J; junction bases left unmatched: 7. The CDR3 loop is CASTGSGRTDTQYC. CDR3 DNA sequence: TGTGCCAGTACGGGTAGCGGGCGCACAGATACGCAGTATTGT.

Remarks on this clonotype: Since the CDR3 does not end with the conserved phenylalanine or tryptophan, this likely comes from a read error. V is TRBV19 and J is TRBJ2-2; D gene uncertain. The V end was cut by 8 bases, the J end by 7 bases, with 11 bases between. The CDR3 is 12 amino acids. Looked up from germline, CDR1 is LNHDA and CDR2 is SQIVND (reference sequence). CDR3 DNA sequence: TGTGCCAGTCGACTCACTGGCGGGGAGCTGTTTTGT. As protein: CASRLTGGELFC.

V is TRBV24-1 and J is TRBJ1-5, with a weak D call TRBD1 (5 bases). Per the germline V gene, CDR1 is KGHDR and CDR2 is SFDVKD. The V gene lost 5 bases and the J gene lost 4 bases, with 14 bases spanning the gap. This CDR3 region has 15 residues. CDR3 sequence: CATSASRGENQPQHF. The CDR3, as DNA: TGTGCCACCAGTGCCTCTAGAGGGGAAAATCAGCCCCAGCATTTT.

This chain links TRBV2 with TRBJ2-1, with 7 bases aligning to TRBD2. V was pared by 1 base and J by 5 bases, with 5 bases of the junction left unmatched. The CDR3 length is 15 residues. The germline V gene encodes CDR1 SNHLY and CDR2 FYNNEI. CDR3 residues: CASSEGLAAHNEQFF. In nucleotides, the CDR3 is TGTGCCAGCAGTGAAGGGCTAGCGGCCCACAATGAGCAGTTCTTC.

This clonotype was observed a handful of times. The genes are TRBV5-6 and TRBJ1-6; D is ambiguous. CDR1 and CDR2 from the germline V gene are SGHDT and YYEEEE. This CDR3 has 15 residues. The V and J ends lost 4 bases and 9 bases respectively, with 17 bases between them. DNA for the CDR3: TGTGCCAGCAGCGGGTACGGGTCTGCCAGTTCACCCCTCCACTTT. Amino acid sequence: CASSGYGSASSPLHF. The full variable domain, rest sourced from reference TRBV5-6 and TRBJ1-6, is DAGVTQSPTHLIKTRGQQVTLRCSPKSGHDTVSWYQQALGQGPQFIFQYYEEEERQRGNFPDRFSGHQFPNYSSELNVNALLLGDSALYLCASSGYGSASSPLHFGNGTRLTVT.

The sample holds a few counts of this clonotype. The genes are TRBV6-1 and TRBJ1-5; 9 nucleotides agree with TRBD1. This CDR3 is built from 14 residues. In germline, CDR1 is MNHNS, CDR2 SASEGT. Losses at the gene ends were 8 bases for V and 4 bases for J; bases not matched to a gene: 6. CDR3 in amino acids: CASGGTGWNQPQHF. DNA for the CDR3: TGTGCCAGCGGAGGGACAGGGTGGAATCAGCCCCAGCATTTT.

In this sample, this clonotype turned up many times. The chain combines TRBV7-2 with TRBJ1-1; D ambiguous. V lost 1 base to trimming and J lost 9 bases, with 18 bases between them. The CDR3 is 15 amino acids. Per the germline V gene, CDR1 is SGHTA and CDR2 is FQGNSA. The CDR3 bases are TGTGCCAGCAGCTTAGTAGGGCTGACCACCTCTCAAGCTTTCTTT. Translation gives CASSLVGLTTSQAFF.

The chain is built from TRBV19 and TRBJ1-2, with TRBD1 identical over 11 bases. V shed 7 bases and J 6 bases; nucleotides not matched to a gene: 10. The CDR3 sequence is 15 residues long. In germline, CDR1 is LNHDA, CDR2 SQIVND (reference sequence). The CDR3: CASIKDRGQVNGYTF. The CDR3 DNA sequence: TGTGCCAGTATTAAGGACAGGGGGCAAGTAAATGGCTACACCTTC.

This chain uses TRBV12-3 or TRBV12-4 with TRBJ1-1; 7 nucleotides match TRBD1. This CDR3 has 14 amino acids. V was pared by 6 bases and J by 4 bases, with 8 bases of the junction left unmatched. CDR3 region: CASRPTGAGTEAFF. In DNA form, the CDR3 reads TGTGCCAGCAGGCCCACAGGGGCGGGCACTGAAGCTTTCTTT.

In the case of this clonotype: The missing conserved phenylalanine or tryptophan at the end of this CDR3 makes a read error likely. J is TRBJ2-7 and V is TRBV28; 7 positions agree with TRBD1. Germline V CDR1 and CDR2: MDHEN, SYDVKM. After removal of 6 bases from V and 2 bases from J, the junction contained 4 bases not matched to a gene. The CDR3 runs to 13 residues. The CDR3 DNA reads TGTGCCAGCAGGCTGACAGGGCCCTACGAGCAGTACTTA. Encoded protein: CASRLTGPYEQYL.

This clonotype occurred a few times. The J gene is TRBJ2-2, the V gene TRBV24-1; D uncertain. Germline CDR1 is KGHDR and CDR2 is SFDVKD. This CDR3 is 14 amino acids long. Deletions cut 0 bases from V and 6 bases from J, with 7 bases between. In DNA form, the CDR3 reads TGTGCCACCAGTGATTTGGACGATTCCGGGGAGCTGTTTTTT. Protein sequence: CATSDLDDSGELFF.

This clonotype was observed at least ten times. The chain is built from TRBV7-8 and TRBJ1-2; D uncertain. V lost 4 bases to trimming and J lost 0 bases, with 27 bases between them. This CDR3 is 20 amino acids long. Germline V gene sequence: CDR1 SGHVS, CDR2 FQNEAQ. The CDR3 loop is CASSSILKLRTEDANYGYTF. CDR3 DNA: TGTGCCAGCAGCTCCATACTCAAGCTTAGAACGGAGGATGCTAACTATGGCTACACCTTC.

This chain links TRBV12-3 or TRBV12-4 with TRBJ2-1; 12 bases match TRBD2. V shed 6 bases, J shed 3 bases, and the junction held 12 bases outside the gene matches. The CDR3 extends over 18 amino acids. CDR3 bases: TGTGCCAGCAGAGCCTCTAGCGGGGGGGCCGCGTTCTACAATGAGCAGTTCTTC. It yields the protein CASRASSGGAAFYNEQFF.